These 27 T cell receptor beta chains share one sample of origin, sequenced in a study of CD8 T cells in Susac syndrome. Random hexamers were used to reverse transcribe an amount of roughly 0.45 to 1 ug RNA. Via MiXCR, TCRdb re-called the immunoSEQ multiplex PCR reads, giving one row per CDR3 protein. The table lists approximately 230,000 distinct CDR3 sequences, just under 95% of them singletons. Sequenced input: CD4+ T cells from PBMCs. The receptor source for this set is a human donor with multiple sclerosis.

This clonotype came up once. The CDR3 loop reads CASSQGIRGSETQYF. Written as DNA, the CDR3 is TGTGCCAGCAGCCAAGGAATACGCGGGTCGGAGACCCAGTACTTC. The chain uses TRBV14 and TRBJ2-5; the D gene is possibly TRBD2 (5 bases). The ends were cut back, 1 base at V and 5 bases at J, with 14 bases in the middle. This CDR3 has 15 amino acids. CDR1 is SGHDN, CDR2 FVKESK, per germline.

The chain recombines TRBV29-1 with TRBJ2-2, with D possibly TRBD2 on 5 matching bases. Germline CDR1 reads SQVTM; CDR2 reads ANQGSEA. Trimming left V 1 base short and J 1 base short, with 7 bases between. The CDR3 covers 14 residues. DNA for the CDR3: TGCAGCGTTGAAGCGGGGTGGAACACCGGGGAGCTGTTTTTT. As protein: CSVEAGWNTGELFF.

This clonotype occurred once. The chain uses TRBV29-1 and TRBJ1-2; 9 nucleotides match TRBD1. V was clipped by 7 bases and J by 4 bases; unmatched bases: 7. The germline CDR1 and CDR2 sequences are SQVTM and ANQGSEA. This CDR3 has 13 amino acids. The DNA of the CDR3 is TGCAGCGCGGACAGGGGCACCCTCTATGGCTACACCTTC. Translated: CSADRGTLYGYTF. Based on the CDR3 plus reference TRBV29-1 and TRBJ1-2, the full variable domain is SAVISQKPSRDICQRGTSLTIQCQVDSQVTMMFWYRQQPGQSLTLIATANQGSEATYESGFVIDKFPISRPNLTFSTLTVSNMSPEDSSIYLCSADRGTLYGYTFGSGTRLTVV.

CDR3 sequence reads: CASSLGTGREAFF. Written as DNA, the CDR3 is TGCGCCAGCAGTCTAGGTACGGGACGTGAAGCTTTCTTT. J is TRBJ1-1 and V is TRBV10-1; tentative D call: TRBD1 (5 bases). Trimming took off 5 bases at V and 7 bases at J, with 14 bases between the two ends. Germline CDR1 and CDR2: WNHNN and SYGVQD (reference sequence). The CDR3 has 13 amino acids.

This clonotype has just one count. The V and J genes are TRBV29-1 and TRBJ1-4; possible D gene TRBD1, 5 bases. CDR1 is SQVTM, CDR2 ANQGSEA, per germline. This CDR3 has 11 amino acids. V dropped 3 bases and J dropped 13 bases, with 12 bases sitting between them. The DNA for the CDR3 is TGCAGCGTTGATAGGGGACCTGGACTGTTTTTT. Protein: CSVDRGPGLFF. The full variable domain, completed using reference TRBV29-1 and TRBJ1-4, is SAVISQKPSRDICQRGTSLTIQCQVDSQVTMMFWYRQQPGQSLTLIATANQGSEATYESGFVIDKFPISRPNLTFSTLTVSNMSPEDSSIYLCSVDRGPGLFFGSGTQLSVL.

The rearrangement uses TRBV3-1 and TRBJ2-3; 10 nucleotides align to TRBD2. The CDR3 runs 15 residues. Germline CDR1 and CDR2: LGHDT and YNNKEL (reference sequence). Losses at the gene ends were 1 base for V and 4 bases for J; bases not matched to a gene: 2. Written as DNA, the CDR3 is TGTGCCAGCAGCCAAGTAGCGGGGGGTGCAGATACGCAGTATTTT. Its protein is CASSQVAGGADTQYF.

The chain is built from TRBV6-2 or TRBV6-3 and TRBJ2-2; 10 bases fit TRBD1. The germline gives CDR1 MNHEY, CDR2 SVGEGT. This CDR3 has 17 amino acids. With 5 bases clipped from V and 0 bases from J, the junction kept 6 bases outside the gene matches. The CDR3 DNA reads TGTGCCAGCAGTCAAGCAGGACAGGGGGCGAACACCGGGGAGCTGTTTTTT. Amino acid sequence: CASSQAGQGANTGELFF.

The CDR3 DNA follows: TGTGCCAGTAGTACCCAGGGTAGGAGCTCCGGGGCCAACGTCCTGACTTTC. Translated: CASSTQGRSSGANVLTF. The chain joins TRBV19 to TRBJ2-6, with D possibly being TRBD1 (5 bases). Per germline, CDR1 LNHDA and CDR2 SQIVND (reference sequence). This CDR3 is built from 17 residues. V was pared by 4 bases and J by 4 bases, with 17 bases between. Variable domain in full (rest from reference TRBV19 and TRBJ2-6): DGGITQSPKYLFRKEGQNVTLSCEQNLNHDAMYWYRQDPGQGLRLIYYSQIVNDFQKGDIAEGYSVSREKKESFPLTVTSAQKNPTAFYLCASSTQGRSSGANVLTFGAGSRLTVL.

The J gene is TRBJ1-1, the V gene TRBV5-1; TRBD1 is a possible D gene (5 bases). The CDR3 sequence is 13 residues long. The V and J ends lost 3 bases and 8 bases respectively, with 14 bases between them. Per the germline V gene, CDR1 is SGHRS and CDR2 is YFSETQ. CDR3 protein: CASSWTGDGEAFF. In DNA, the CDR3 is TGCGCCAGCAGCTGGACGGGGGACGGGGAAGCTTTCTTT. The full variable domain, rest sourced from reference TRBV5-1 and TRBJ1-1, is KAGVTQTPRYLIKTRGQQVTLSCSPISGHRSVSWYQQTPGQGLQFLFEYFSETQRNKGNFPGRFSGRQFSNSRSEMNVSTLELGDSALYLCASSWTGDGEAFFGQGTRLTVV.

The rearrangement links TRBV6-1 to TRBJ2-7, with D perhaps being TRBD1 or TRBD2 (5 bases each). The CDR3 covers 15 residues. Germline-derived CDR1 and CDR2 are MNHNS and SASEGT. Trimming removed 1 base at V and 0 bases at J, with 10 bases between. The CDR3 sequence: CASSEGAGSSYEQYF. The CDR3 DNA reads as TGTGCCAGCAGTGAAGGGGCAGGGAGCTCCTACGAGCAGTACTTC.

This rearrangement joins TRBV5-1 to TRBJ1-2, with D tentatively TRBD1 (5 bases). Germline V lookup: CDR1 SGHRS, CDR2 YFSETQ. The CDR3 length is 14 residues. Trimming removed 5 bases from V and 4 bases from J, with 15 bases in between. The CDR3 nucleotides are TGCGCCAGCAGGGAGCTTGACAGCGGCTATGGCTACACCTTC. This sequence encodes CASRELDSGYGYTF. The whole variable domain, filled in from reference TRBV5-1 and TRBJ1-2, reads KAGVTQTPRYLIKTRGQQVTLSCSPISGHRSVSWYQQTPGQGLQFLFEYFSETQRNKGNFPGRFSGRQFSNSRSEMNVSTLELGDSALYLCASRELDSGYGYTFGSGTRLTVV.

The chain's CDR3 is CASGGSAAWIPDTQYF. CDR3 nucleotide sequence: TGTGCCAGTGGGGGGTCGGCAGCTTGGATCCCAGATACGCAGTATTTT. This chain links TRBV19 with TRBJ2-3; a possible D gene is TRBD2 (6 bases). This CDR3 contains 16 residues. Trimming cost V 8 bases and J 4 bases, with 22 bases left between them. The V gene's germline CDR1 is LNHDA and CDR2 SQIVND (reference sequence).

This chain's CDR3 is CSVAPGLAVPSHEQFF. The CDR3 DNA follows: TGCAGCGTTGCGCCGGGACTAGCGGTCCCGAGCCATGAGCAGTTCTTC. The chain has TRBV29-1 and TRBJ2-1; 11 bases agree with TRBD2. This CDR3 contains 16 residues. Trimming at V came to 4 bases and at J to 8 bases, leaving 13 bases not matched to a gene. From germline, CDR1 is SQVTM and CDR2 ANQGSEA.

The chain employs TRBV5-1 and TRBJ2-7, with 8 bases fitting TRBD1. This CDR3 has 13 residues. With 2 bases clipped from V and 9 bases from J, the junction kept 7 bases outside the gene matches. Germline V CDR1 and CDR2: SGHRS, YFSETQ. This CDR3 reads CASSFAGQEVQYV. DNA of the CDR3: TGCGCCAGCAGCTTTGCGGGACAGGAGGTGCAGTACGTC.

The chain couples TRBV5-6 to TRBJ1-2; D unclear. The germline CDR1 and CDR2 sequences are SGHDT and YYEEEE. With 3 bases removed from V and 4 bases from J, the gap between germline ends came to 28 bases. The CDR3 consists of 19 residues. CDR3 nucleotides: TGTGCCAGCAGCTCCCTGAGCCACACCCTGATGGTCCCTTCCTATGGCTACACCTTC. It is translated as CASSSLSHTLMVPSYGYTF.

The chain's CDR3 is CASSQGGAVGYTF. In DNA, the CDR3 is TGTGCCAGCAGCCAAGGGGGCGCCGTGGGCTACACCTTC. The rearrangement uses TRBV4-2 and TRBJ1-2, with D possibly being TRBD1 (5 bases). Germline values: CDR1 LGHNA, CDR2 YNFKEQ. The length of the CDR3 is 13 residues. The V and J ends lost 1 base and 8 bases respectively, with 11 bases between them.

This chain links TRBV5-6 with TRBJ2-7; D not certain. Trimming pared 0 bases from V and 7 bases from J, leaving 11 bases between. Germline lookup yields CDR1 SGHDT and CDR2 YYEEEE. The CDR3 loop spans 13 amino acids. The CDR3 DNA follows: TGTGCCAGCAGCTTGGACACTCTGGATGAGCAGTACTTC. Its protein is CASSLDTLDEQYF.

V and J are TRBV29-1 and TRBJ2-4; D gene unclear. Germline CDR1 is SQVTM and CDR2 is ANQGSEA. V lost 3 bases to trimming and J lost 3 bases, with 12 bases between them. This CDR3 comprises 14 residues. DNA of the CDR3: TGCAGCGTTGATCCTGGCCTGGGCAAAAACATTCAGTACTTC. Protein product: CSVDPGLGKNIQYF.

The chain uses TRBV27 and TRBJ1-4, with D perhaps TRBD1 (5 bases). CDR3 length: 18 amino acids. Germline values: CDR1 MNHEY, CDR2 SMNVEV (reference sequence). Trimming pared 10 bases from V and 3 bases from J, leaving 27 bases between. The CDR3 sequence: CANSHPPMRRGSNEKLFF. DNA for the CDR3: TGTGCCAACTCACACCCCCCGATGAGAAGGGGTTCTAATGAAAAACTGTTTTTT.

The CDR3 DNA reads as TGTGCCAGCAGCACTAGCGGGGGAGCACAAAATGAGCAGTTCTTC. It translates to CASSTSGGAQNEQFF. The rearrangement links TRBV7-2 to TRBJ2-1; 11 bases are a match to TRBD2. Per germline, CDR1 SGHTA and CDR2 FQGNSA. V lost 5 bases to trimming and J lost 7 bases; unmatched junction nucleotides: 7. The CDR3 is 15 residues long.

V and J are TRBV7-6 and TRBJ2-6; 7 positions match TRBD1. The V segment lost 1 base and the J segment 0 bases; nucleotides outside the gene matches: 9. CDR3 length: 19 residues. Germline V gene data show CDR1 as SGHVS and CDR2 as FNYEAQ. This chain's CDR3 is CASSLDRDRTRSGANVLTF. CDR3 DNA sequence: TGTGCCAGCAGCTTAGACCGGGACAGAACCCGCTCTGGGGCCAACGTCCTGACTTTC.

The rearrangement joins TRBV11-3 to TRBJ2-5; a possible D gene is TRBD1 (6 bases). The CDR3 length is 14 residues. V gave up 1 base and J gave up 6 bases, with 12 bases separating them. Germline V gives CDR1 SGHNT, CDR2 YENEEA. CDR3 DNA sequence: TGTGCCAGCAGCTTAGGGACAGTTATAAAGACCCAGTACTTC. Translating it yields CASSLGTVIKTQYF.

This rearrangement joins TRBV7-2 to TRBJ1-2; 9 positions match TRBD1. V trimming: 5 bases; J trimming: 4 bases; junction bases outside the gene matches: 8. The CDR3 is 15 amino acids. Germline lookup yields CDR1 SGHTA and CDR2 FQGNSA. CDR3 coding DNA: TGTGCCAGCAGCGGAGGGACAGGGCCTGGCTATGGCTACACCTTC. This encodes CASSGGTGPGYGYTF. Based on the CDR3 plus reference TRBV7-2 and TRBJ1-2, the full variable domain is GAGVSQSPSNKVTEKGKDVELRCDPISGHTALYWYRQSLGQGLEFLIYFQGNSAPDKSGLPSDRFSAERTGGSVSTLTIQRTQQEDSAVYLCASSGGTGPGYGYTFGSGTRLTVV.

The chain joins TRBV10-3 to TRBJ1-2, with 8 positions matching TRBD1. V dropped 6 bases and J dropped 7; count of bases not matched to a gene: 4. Germline-derived CDR1 and CDR2 are ENHRY and SYGVKD. The CDR3 has 12 amino acids. In nucleotides, the CDR3 is TGTGCCATCAGCCTTGGACAGGGTGGCTACACCTTC. Amino acids: CAISLGQGGYTF.

The chain carries TRBV19 and TRBJ2-1; possibly TRBD1 for D (5 bases). CDR1 and CDR2 from the germline V gene are LNHDA and SQIVND (reference sequence). This CDR3 contains 14 residues. V was trimmed by 3 bases and J by 8 bases, leaving 14 bases between them. CDR3 DNA sequence: TGTGCCAGTAGTATGTCCAGGGTGGCGGATGAGCAGTTCTTC. As protein: CASSMSRVADEQFF.

This chain joins TRBV20-1 and TRBJ2-1; tentative D call: TRBD2 (7 bases). Germline lookup yields CDR1 DFQATT and CDR2 SNEGSKA (reference sequence). CDR3 length: 15 residues. V was trimmed by 6 bases and J by 8 bases, leaving 23 bases between them. CDR3 sequence: CSAAKAAGAPDEQFF. The DNA for the CDR3 is TGCAGTGCCGCCAAGGCGGCGGGGGCCCCCGATGAGCAGTTCTTC.

The chain carries TRBV30 and TRBJ2-7; D ambiguous. The CDR3 sequence is 12 residues long. V was shortened by 2 bases and J by 6 bases, with 11 bases between the two germline ends. Germline V lookup: CDR1 GTSNPN, CDR2 SVGIG (reference sequence). The CDR3 sequence: CAWSLGRGEQYF. In DNA form, the CDR3 reads TGTGCCTGGAGTCTCGGACGAGGCGAGCAGTACTTC.